This entry is about one T cell receptor beta chain. Its target is unknown. These data come from a study of cytomegalovirus exposure and HLA in healthy donors. General study points: There were approximately 150 TCR beta chains listed as cytomegalovirus-associated.

The PCR used 60 Vbeta and 13 Jbeta primers. Sequenced by immunoSEQ multiplex PCR; TCRdb stores in-frame clones only, minus some. The sample contains about 180,000 clones, approximately 72% of which appear only once. Sequencing used PBMCs. The origin of this receptor is a human donor in good health.

The CDR3 DNA reads as TGTGCCAGCAGTGTTACAGGGGGCGCCCGTGAAAAACTGTTTTTT. Residues: CASSVTGGAREKLFF. The chain couples TRBV2 to TRBJ1-4; 9 bases match TRBD1. This CDR3 spans 15 amino acids. Germline-derived CDR1 and CDR2 are SNHLY and FYNNEI. After removal of 4 bases from V and 7 bases from J, the junction contained 7 bases not matched to a gene.